This TCR beta chain was sequenced during a study of shared clonotypes between healthy human individuals (dated by TCRdb to the early 2020s). Turning to the overall study: The cohort comprised two women and a few men aged 18 to 49 years. To estimate repertoire size and how much clonotype sharing occurs between individuals, the study deeply sequenced the blood TCR repertoires of five healthy adults. Each donor's leukapheresis produced roughly between roughly 0.85 and 10 billion PBMCs. To increase sequencing depth and limit assay-specific biases, TCR repertoire library preparation and sequencing were carried out by different laboratories using diverse techniques.

The study at large found these results: The small number of donors limited the genetic and exposure-history diversity represented. Only blood was sampled, and tissue TCR repertoires likely differ from those in blood. Based on pairwise subsampling, the degree of clonotype sharing among donors was expected to be affected by sequencing depth.

Donors were healthy HIV-negative adults with no recently reported acute infections or vaccinations. Only Caucasian adults living in Nashville, Tennessee, USA were represented among the donors. For unsorted samples, around 90 million PBMCs were counted, and genomic DNA was extracted using the QIAamp DNA Blood Mini kit. Blood was obtained by leukapheresis, after which PBMCs were separated by Ficoll-Histopaque density gradient centrifugation and cryopreserved in liquid nitrogen vapor phase. Concerning this clone: Its antigen is unknown. The record has no base qualities; no much larger clone is one base away.

V lost 6 bases and J lost 3 bases, and the count of bases not matched to a germline gene is 8. From its cysteine to its phenylalanine, the CDR3 spans 13 amino acids. The CDR3 DNA has 39 bases and is translated from base 1. Taken from the germline V gene, the CDR1 and CDR2 loops are SQVTM and ANQGSEA. Using the deep immunoSEQ assay, multiplex PCR amplified TCR CDR3 regions from genomic DNA. For each cell subset, the extracted genomic DNA was distributed evenly across all wells of several immunoSEQ 96-well plates, and each plate served as one replicate. Each replicate PCR for unsorted PBMC received about 0.3 ug genomic DNA, equal to tens of thousands of T cell genomes. Ten immunoSEQ deep assay plates were used to sequence unsorted PBMC genomic DNA. Purified libraries were measured with a Qubit 3.0 fluorometer, size-checked on a Bioanalyzer 2100, and measured again with the KAPA Library Quantification kit. Every immunoSEQ 96-well plate was sequenced on a separate single-read 150-cycle Illumina NextSeq 550 flow cell. Concerning the study's data processing: Because only junctional sequences without quality scores were contained in the immunoSEQ output, filtering matching that applied to full-length reads could not be performed. To assign V/J genes and CDR3, sequences were annotated against IMGT germline references using PyIR, a Python wrapper for IgBLAST v1.9. Reads were filtered out if the reads had weak V/J assignments (E-value above 1e-6), no CDR3, stop codons, out-of-frame junctions, or ambiguous translated residues. V3J clonotypes were defined as sequences sharing the same inferred V gene, J gene, and CDR3 amino acid sequence. The percentage overlap between two repertoires was calculated by dividing the number of shared unique clonotypes by the size of the smaller repertoire. Repertoire richness was assessed with RTK rarefaction, the Chao1 estimator, and Recon v2.1 estimates of unobserved clonotypes. As stored in TCRdb, this immuneACCESS dataset retains in-frame rearrangements with V and J assigned. A fraction of the clones does not appear; measured against another copy, unresolved V genes explain less than half of the discrepancy, and the remainder lacks a known reason. The DNA was the basis for D and trimming; V, J and clone size are from that table. The sample yields 450,000 to 500,000 clones; around 73% were counted once. About 12% of the sample is in the top ten clones.

The sample consisted of PBMCs. The sequence joins TRBV29-1 to TRBJ2-7, with 7 middle bases fitting TRBD2. The sequence came from a woman between 40 and 50 years old in good health. Some clones in this sample may be carry-over from other donors' samples. The CDR3 reads as follows: CSVPGGDGYEQYF. The DNA sequence follows: TGCAGCGTCCCTGGGGGGGATGGCTACGAGCAGTACTTC.